This is a list of T cell receptor beta chains from one sample in a study of radiotherapy plus CTLA-4 blockade in lung cancer. TCRdb's copy holds only in-frame clones and misses some; the assay was immunoSEQ multiplex PCR. Among 120,000 or so clones listed, nearly 80% were seen once. Sequenced material: peripheral blood, taken from a patient treated with radiotherapy plus ipilimumab. These receptors were collected from a human donor with non-small cell lung cancer who had a partial response to radiotherapy plus ipilimumab. CDR3s include the opening cysteine and the closing phenylalanine or tryptophan. A D gene is named only where the DNA matches it firmly. Not every row has a clone size; where given, it reads once, few, many or a size class.

d_gene,abundance,j_gene,v_gene,CDR3nt,CDR3aa
TRBD2,few,TRBJ2-1,TRBV4-2,TGTGCCAGCAGCCACGAACAAACTAGCGGGGATTACAATGAGCAGTTCTTC,CASSHEQTSGDYNEQFF
-,-,TRBJ1-2,TRBV4-3,TGCGCCAGCAGCCAAACTACGACAGCTAACTATGGCTACACCTTC,CASSQTTTANYGYTF
-,-,TRBJ1-2,TRBV30,TGTGCCTGGAGTTGGGGGGAAGGGCTTGGCTACACCTTC,CAWSWGEGLGYTF
-,-,TRBJ2-5,TRBV19,TGTGCCAGTAGTATAGGGAGGAGAGGGTTTGGGACCCAGTACTTC,CASSIGRRGFGTQYF
-,-,TRBJ2-2,TRBV9,TGTGCCAGCAGCGCCGACAGCACCGGGGAGCTGTTTTTT,CASSADSTGELFF
-,-,TRBJ1-2,TRBV14,TGTGCCAGCAGCCAAGTATCAGGGTTCTATGGCTACACCTTC,CASSQVSGFYGYTF
TRBD1,-,TRBJ1-5,TRBV6-1,TGTGCCAGCAGTGAAGAGGACAGGAGCAATCAGCCCCAGCATTTT,CASSEEDRSNQPQHF
-,-,TRBJ2-1,TRBV7-2,TGTGCCAGCAGCTTAGTATTAGGGGAACATGAGCAGTTCTTC,CASSLVLGEHEQFF
TRBD1,-,TRBJ1-5,TRBV6-6,TGTGCCAGCAGAACGACAGGGGGCGCAGGTCAGCCCCAGCATTTT,CASRTTGGAGQPQHF
-,once,TRBJ2-4,TRBV5-1,TGCGCCAGCGGCTTGGAGGGGGTGGGTGGCAAAAACATTCAGTACTTC,CASGLEGVGGKNIQYF
TRBD1,-,TRBJ1-1,TRBV28,TGTGCCAGCAGTGGAACGGGACAGGGGGCACGAGAAGCTTTCTTT,CASSGTGQGAREAFF
TRBD2,-,TRBJ2-3,TRBV30,TGTGCCGCCGGTGGACTAGCGGGAGCTGGCACAGATACGCAGTATTTT,CAAGGLAGAGTDTQYF
-,-,TRBJ1-1,TRBV28,TGTGCCAGCAGTTCAGGGGTGTGGGCTGAAGCTTTCTTT,CASSSGVWAEAFF
-,-,TRBJ2-3,TRBV7-3,TGTGCCAGCAGCTCCCGACTAGTCGAGAGCACAGATACGCAGTATTTT,CASSSRLVESTDTQYF
-,-,TRBJ2-2,TRBV28,TGTGCCAGCAGACTTAGTAGCACCGGGGAGCTGTTTTTT,CASRLSSTGELFF
-,-,TRBJ2-6,TRBV10-3,TGTGCCATCAGCGAGGGTAGGAGCTCTGGGGCCAACGTCCTGACTTTC,CAISEGRSSGANVLTF
TRBD2,-,TRBJ2-5,TRBV5-1,TGCGCCAGCAGCCCGGCGCGCGGGAGGAAGGAGACCCAGTACTTC,CASSPARGRKETQYF
TRBD2,-,TRBJ2-5,TRBV5-1,TGCGCCAGCAGCCCGGCTTCGAGCGGGAGGGAGACCCAGTACTTC,CASSPASSGRETQYF
TRBD1,-,TRBJ1-3,TRBV6-5,TGTGCCAGCAGTGCGGAAGGGGGCCACACCATATATTTT,CASSAEGGHTIYF
-,-,TRBJ2-2,TRBV5-1,TGCGCCAGCAGCTTGGGCCAGGCCAGCGGGGAGCTGTTTTTT,CASSLGQASGELFF
TRBD1,-,TRBJ2-2,TRBV5-5,TGTGCCAGCAGCGCAGACAGGGAGAACACCGGGGAGCTGTTTTTT,CASSADRENTGELFF
TRBD2,-,TRBJ2-1,TRBV6-7,TGTGCCAGCAGTTATGAGGGACTAGCGGGAGGGCCCCTTCTCAATGAGCAGTTCTTC,CASSYEGLAGGPLLNEQFF
TRBD2,few,TRBJ2-1,TRBV7-2,TGTGCCAGCAGCTTAGTGGAAGCGGGAGCCCCCAGGAATGAGCAGTTCTTC,CASSLVEAGAPRNEQFF
-,-,TRBJ2-7,TRBV7-8,TGTGCCAGCAGCTCCGCCCAGGGTTACGAGCAGTACTTC,CASSSAQGYEQYF
TRBD1,-,TRBJ1-5,TRBV4-1,TGCGCCAGCAGCCGAGGACAGACAGGGGGCAATCAGCCCCAGCATTTT,CASSRGQTGGNQPQHF
TRBD1,-,TRBJ1-5,TRBV27,TGTGCCAGCAGTTTATACGGGACAGGCAATCAGCCCCAGCATTTT,CASSLYGTGNQPQHF
TRBD2,-,TRBJ2-1,TRBV19,TGTGCCAGTCCCCGTAGGGCTAGCGGGAGGGCGGTCGGCAATGAGCAGTTCTTC,CASPRRASGRAVGNEQFF
TRBD1,-,TRBJ1-2,TRBV13,TGTGCCAGCAGCTTAGGAACAGGGGCGTATGGCTACACCTTC,CASSLGTGAYGYTF
TRBD1,-,TRBJ1-2,TRBV5-6,TGTGCCAGCAGCTTTAGGACAGGGTCGTTTGGCTACACCTTC,CASSFRTGSFGYTF